The 32 T cell receptor beta chains presented below share a single source sample, sequenced in a study of radiotherapy plus CTLA-4 blockade in lung cancer. Only in-frame clones appear in the TCRdb table, and some are missing; sequencing was by immunoSEQ multiplex PCR. The profile shows about 87,000 clones, more than 85% of them singletons. Here the sequenced sample was peripheral blood, taken from a patient treated with radiotherapy plus ipilimumab. The source is a human donor with non-small cell lung cancer that progressed on radiotherapy plus ipilimumab.

V usage is TRBV7-7 and J usage is TRBJ1-2, with TRBD1 identical over 11 bases. The germline V gene has CDR1 SSHAT and CDR2 FNYEAQ (reference sequence). V was pared by 7 bases and J by 6 bases, with 22 bases of the junction left unmatched. The length of the CDR3 is 19 residues. Here the CDR3 reads CASTSSAGTGGKLEDGYTF. CDR3 nucleotide sequence: TGTGCCAGCACCAGTTCTGCCGGGACAGGGGGGAAATTGGAGGATGGCTACACCTTC.

This clone was counted a few times. The chain employs TRBV9 and TRBJ1-5; D gene unclear. Germline CDR1 is SGDLS and CDR2 is YYNGEE. The CDR3 contains 15 residues. V lost 3 bases to trimming and J lost 0 bases, with 10 bases between them. The CDR3 loop reads CASSGHSNSNQPQHF. The CDR3 coding sequence is TGTGCCAGCAGCGGACACAGCAATAGCAATCAGCCCCAGCATTTT. Based on the CDR3 plus reference TRBV9 and TRBJ1-5, the full variable domain is DSGVTQTPKHLITATGQRVTLRCSPRSGDLSVYWYQQSLDQGLQFLIQYYNGEERAKGNILERFSAQQFPDLHSELNLSSLELGDSALYFCASSGHSNSNQPQHFGDGTRLSIL.

This chain links TRBV12-5 with TRBJ1-1; D possibly corresponds to TRBD1 (5 bases). Germline assignment: CDR1 LGHNT and CDR2 FRNRAP. The CDR3 is 13 residues long. V was shortened by 1 base and J by 7 bases, with 10 bases between the two germline ends. The CDR3 sequence is CASGLDSGGEAFF. CDR3 in DNA: TGTGCTAGTGGTTTGGATTCTGGGGGTGAAGCTTTCTTT.

The V gene is TRBV7-6, the J gene TRBJ1-1; 7 nucleotides align to TRBD1. The V gene end was trimmed by 4 bases and the J gene end by 10 bases; junction bases not matched to a gene: 6. Germline assignment: CDR1 SGHVS and CDR2 FNYEAQ. The length of the CDR3 is 12 residues. The CDR3 sequence is CASSSYDRAAFF. The CDR3 DNA sequence: TGTGCCAGCAGCTCGTACGACAGGGCAGCTTTCTTT.

The CDR3 nucleotides are TGTGCCATCAGTGCCCGGACTAGCGGGAGGAATGAGCAGTTCTTC. Its protein is CAISARTSGRNEQFF. V is TRBV10-3 and J is TRBJ2-1; 14 nucleotides line up with TRBD2. Germline CDR1 and CDR2: ENHRY and SYGVKD. The CDR3 has 15 amino acids. With V trimmed by 4 bases and J by 7 bases, 3 bases remained unmatched.

The rearrangement links TRBV11-1 to TRBJ2-1; D unresolved. The CDR3 contains 13 residues. Germline lookup yields CDR1 SGHAT and CDR2 FQDESV (reference sequence). The germline V and J ends were trimmed by 3 bases and 3 bases, with 6 bases remaining between them. The CDR3 sequence is CASSFDNYNEQFF. The CDR3 DNA is TGTGCCAGCAGCTTCGACAACTACAATGAGCAGTTCTTC.

The chain has TRBV2 and TRBJ1-2, with D perhaps TRBD1 (5 bases). Trimming took off 4 bases at V and 2 bases at J, with 8 bases between the two ends. The CDR3 extends over 13 amino acids. The germline V gene has CDR1 SNHLY and CDR2 FYNNEI. CDR3 bases: TGTGCCAGCAGTGGTCAGGGAAACTATGGCTACACCTTC. This sequence encodes CASSGQGNYGYTF. The whole variable domain, filled in from reference TRBV2 and TRBJ1-2, reads EPEVTQTPSHQVTQMGQEVILRCVPISNHLYFYWYRQILGQKVEFLVSFYNNEISEKSEIFDDQFSVERPDGSNFTLKIRSTKLEDSAMYFCASSGQGNYGYTFGSGTRLTVV.

This clone has a handful of counts. The gene calls are TRBV7-2 and TRBJ1-4; D is uncertain. The CDR3 has 16 amino acids. The V gene's germline CDR1 is SGHTA and CDR2 FQGNSA. The V and J ends lost 1 base and 0 bases respectively, with 9 bases between them. In DNA, the CDR3 is TGTGCCAGCAGCTTAGGCGGGATTGCAACTAATGAAAAACTGTTTTTT. Its translation is CASSLGGIATNEKLFF.

The V gene is TRBV19, the J gene TRBJ2-7, with TRBD1 matching 7 bases. Per germline, CDR1 LNHDA and CDR2 SQIVND (reference sequence). V lost 3 bases, J lost 1 base, and 9 bases stayed unmatched. The CDR3 covers 16 residues. CDR3 in DNA: TGTGCCAGTAGTATTCATACCCCAGGGGGATCCTACGAGCAGTACTTC. It specifies CASSIHTPGGSYEQYF.

The V and J genes are TRBV5-1 and TRBJ2-2, with no clear D. The germline V and J ends were trimmed by 1 base and 0 bases, with 10 bases remaining between them. Germline V lookup: CDR1 SGHRS, CDR2 YFSETQ. This CDR3 contains 16 residues. The CDR3 here is CASSLWSHANTGELFF. CDR3 nucleotide sequence: TGCGCCAGCAGCTTGTGGAGTCACGCGAACACCGGGGAGCTGTTTTTT. Full variable domain (remainder filled in from reference TRBV5-1 and TRBJ2-2): KAGVTQTPRYLIKTRGQQVTLSCSPISGHRSVSWYQQTPGQGLQFLFEYFSETQRNKGNFPGRFSGRQFSNSRSEMNVSTLELGDSALYLCASSLWSHANTGELFFGEGSRLTVL.

This clone was picked up a small number of times. V and J are TRBV25-1 and TRBJ1-1; TRBD1 matches 7 bases. V dropped 4 bases and J dropped 7; count of bases not matched to a gene: 3. This CDR3 has 12 amino acids. Germline CDR1 MGHDK, CDR2 SYGVNS. The CDR3 here is CASSGDSHEAFF. As DNA, the CDR3 is TGTGCCAGCAGTGGGGACAGCCATGAAGCTTTCTTT.

The chain links TRBV7-3 to TRBJ2-1; D uncertain. The CDR3 totals 16 residues. Trimming stripped 4 bases from V and 7 bases from J, with 20 bases between. Germline assignment: CDR1 SGHTA and CDR2 FQGTGA. The CDR3 is CASSSSGPPVGNEQFF. The DNA for the CDR3 is TGTGCCAGCAGCTCCTCCGGGCCCCCGGTTGGGAATGAGCAGTTCTTC. The whole variable domain, filled in from reference TRBV7-3 and TRBJ2-1, reads GAGVSQTPSNKVTEKGKYVELRCDPISGHTALYWYRQSLGQGPEFLIYFQGTGAADDSGLPNDRFFAVRPEGSVSTLKIQRTERGDSAVYLCASSSSGPPVGNEQFFGPGTRLTVL.

The V call is TRBV4-1, the J call TRBJ1-1; the D is unclear. From germline, CDR1 is MGHRA and CDR2 YSYEKL. Deletions cut 0 bases from V and 0 bases from J, with 8 bases between. This CDR3 has 15 residues. The CDR3 loop reads CASSQDQTMNTEAFF. CDR3 nucleotides: TGCGCCAGCAGCCAAGATCAGACCATGAACACTGAAGCTTTCTTT.

The rearrangement uses TRBV6-6 and TRBJ1-6, with D unclear. CDR3 length equals 14 residues. Trimming took 7 bases from V and 6 from J, leaving 13 bases between them. Germline V gives CDR1 MNHNY, CDR2 SVGAGI (reference sequence). The CDR3, as DNA: TGTGCCAGCACCCAGACACCTCTTAATTCACCCCTCCACTTT. Protein: CASTQTPLNSPLHF.

The V gene is TRBV9, the J gene TRBJ2-1; D is perhaps TRBD1 or TRBD2 (6 bases each). The germline V gene has CDR1 SGDLS and CDR2 YYNGEE. Trimming took off 4 bases at V and 4 bases at J, with 21 bases between the two ends. The CDR3 contains 17 residues. The CDR3 DNA reads TGTGCCAGCAGCCCCCCGGGGGCAAGACAAATATACAATGAGCAGTTCTTC. It is translated as CASSPPGARQIYNEQFF.

This clone turned up a few times. V and J are TRBV21-1 and TRBJ1-2; TRBD1 is taken as the D call from the table, unchecked against the DNA. TRBV21-1 is a pseudogene locus. The CDR3 runs to 14 residues. DNA of the CDR3: TGTGCCAGCAGCGCGACACCCCGGGACAGGGGTTGTACCTTC. This sequence encodes CASSATPRDRGCTF.

The chain combines TRBV18 with TRBJ1-2; tentative D call: TRBD1 (5 bases). In germline, CDR1 is KGHSH, CDR2 LQKENI. This CDR3 region has 14 residues. V was shortened by 3 bases and J by 4 bases, with 12 bases between the two germline ends. The CDR3, as DNA: TGTGCCAGCTCACCTCCCGGGACGGCCTATGGCTACACCTTC. Its translation: CASSPPGTAYGYTF.

This rearrangement joins TRBV18 to TRBJ2-5; D assignment may be TRBD1 or TRBD2 (5 bases each). CDR1 is KGHSH, CDR2 LQKENI, per germline. This CDR3 contains 15 residues. V dropped 3 bases and J dropped 1 base, with 12 bases sitting between them. CDR3 protein: CASSPMGVSQETQYF. The CDR3, as DNA: TGTGCCAGCTCACCGATGGGGGTATCCCAAGAGACCCAGTACTTC.

The chain joins TRBV6-6 to TRBJ2-1; TRBD1 or TRBD2 may be the D gene (5 bases each). The CDR3 contains 15 residues. V was clipped by 5 bases and J by 1 base, with 12 bases between them. Germline CDR1 and CDR2: MNHNY and SVGAGI (reference sequence). CDR3 loop: CASSPTGQSYNEQFF. The CDR3 DNA sequence: TGTGCCAGCAGTCCCACGGGGCAGTCCTACAATGAGCAGTTCTTC.

The chain couples TRBV15 to TRBJ2-7; TRBD1 is a possible D gene (6 bases). Germline CDR1 reads LNHNV; CDR2 reads YYDKDF (reference sequence). The ends were cut back, 3 bases at V and 0 bases at J, with 6 bases in the middle. The CDR3 runs 13 residues. Written as DNA, the CDR3 is TGTGCCACCAGCAGGGACAGCTCCTACGAGCAGTACTTC. Its protein product is CATSRDSSYEQYF.

This chain connects TRBV28 to TRBJ1-2; 8 nucleotides align to TRBD1. Germline CDR1 reads MDHEN; CDR2 reads SYDVKM. V was clipped by 7 bases and J by 0 bases; unmatched bases: 16. This CDR3 spans 18 amino acids. In DNA form, the CDR3 reads TGTGCCAGCACCAAAGCGGCAGGGGGCGCGGGTTCTAACTATGGCTACACCTTC. As protein: CASTKAAGGAGSNYGYTF.

This clone was seen a few times. The gene calls are TRBV14 and TRBJ2-5, with D hard to call. The CDR3 consists of 13 residues. Per the germline V gene, CDR1 is SGHDN and CDR2 is FVKESK. V lost 2 bases, J lost 5 bases, and 9 bases lay in between. CDR3 loop: CASSQLIGETQYF. The CDR3 DNA sequence: TGTGCCAGCAGCCAACTGATAGGGGAGACCCAGTACTTC.

V usage is TRBV29-1 and J usage is TRBJ1-2, with TRBD1 identical over 10 bases. J was trimmed by 8 bases and V by 7 bases; bases with no gene match: 13. Germline CDR1 SQVTM, CDR2 ANQGSEA. The CDR3 contains 14 residues. CDR3 residues: CSADRGTGVSGYTF. The CDR3 coding sequence is TGCAGCGCTGATAGGGGGACAGGGGTTAGCGGCTACACCTTC. The full variable domain, rest sourced from reference TRBV29-1 and TRBJ1-2, is SAVISQKPSRDICQRGTSLTIQCQVDSQVTMMFWYRQQPGQSLTLIATANQGSEATYESGFVIDKFPISRPNLTFSTLTVSNMSPEDSSIYLCSADRGTGVSGYTFGSGTRLTVV.

The rearrangement links TRBV5-1 to TRBJ2-5, with 9 bases lining up with TRBD1. Matching the DNA end better, TRBJ2-7 makes the J call doubtful. The CDR3 has 15 amino acids. From germline, CDR1 is SGHRS and CDR2 YFSETQ. The DNA of the CDR3 is TGCGCCAGCAGCGCTTCCGGGACAGGGACCGACGAGCAGTACTTC. Translation: CASSASGTGTDEQYF.

V usage is TRBV7-2 and J usage is TRBJ2-2; the D is unclear. Trimming took 3 bases from V and 5 from J, leaving 7 bases between them. The CDR3 has 13 amino acids. Germline CDR1 SGHTA, CDR2 FQGNSA. This chain's CDR3 is CASSFKRTGELFF. In DNA form, the CDR3 reads TGTGCCAGCAGCTTTAAGAGAACCGGGGAGCTGTTTTTT.

The chain couples TRBV19 to TRBJ2-7; D may be TRBD2 (6 bases). The V end was cut by 1 base, the J end by 7 bases, with 17 bases between. CDR3 length: 15 residues. Per the germline V gene, CDR1 is LNHDA and CDR2 is SQIVND (reference sequence). CDR3 region: CASSIGGGRHGEQYF. CDR3 DNA sequence: TGTGCCAGTAGTATAGGGGGAGGACGACACGGAGAGCAGTACTTC.

The chain employs TRBV1 and TRBJ2-7; TRBD1, the table's D call, was not compared with the DNA. TRBV1 is marked as a pseudogene. The CDR3 is 17 amino acids. The CDR3 nucleotides read TGCACCAGCAGCCTATTTCCTCGGACAGCCATTTCCTACGAGCAGTACTTC. Residues: CTSSLFPRTAISYEQYF.

This clone occurred once. The rearrangement joins TRBV28 to TRBJ2-7; 7 bases fit TRBD2. Germline CDR1 is MDHEN and CDR2 is SYDVKM. The CDR3 has 13 residues. The V and J ends lost 7 bases and 2 bases, in that order; junction bases with no gene match: 5. The CDR3 here is CASTGGAAYEQYF. DNA of the CDR3: TGTGCCAGCACGGGGGGTGCGGCCTACGAGCAGTACTTC.

The chain uses TRBV11-3 and TRBJ2-7; a possible D gene is TRBD2 (6 bases). This CDR3 spans 13 amino acids. Trimming stripped 1 base from V and 6 bases from J, with 10 bases between. The germline V gene encodes CDR1 SGHNT and CDR2 YENEEA. The CDR3 nucleotides are TGTGCCAGCAGCTTAGTTCGGGGAGGCGAGCAGTACTTC. Translated: CASSLVRGGEQYF.

The chain combines TRBV4-1 with TRBJ1-5; TRBD1 matches at 9 bases. The J segment lost 0 bases and the V segment lost 4 bases, leaving 7 bases of the junction unmatched. The CDR3 is made up of 17 amino acids. The germline gives CDR1 MGHRA, CDR2 YSYEKL. The CDR3 reads CASSPGTGKLSNQPQHF. The DNA of the CDR3 is TGCGCCAGCAGCCCCGGGACAGGGAAGCTTAGCAATCAGCCCCAGCATTTT.

The sample holds a few counts of this clone. The chain has TRBV21-1 and TRBJ1-6. TRBV21-1 is a pseudogene segment. The length of the CDR3 is 17 residues. CDR3 sequence reads: CASSRGTGSSYNSPLHF. CDR3 coding DNA: TGTGCCAGCAGCAGGGGGACTGGGAGCTCCTATAATTCACCCCTCCACTTT.

V gene TRBV9 combines with J gene TRBJ1-2; a weak D match, TRBD1 (5 bases). The CDR3 is 13 residues long. V gave up 2 bases and J gave up 2 bases, with 7 bases separating them. Germline loops: CDR1 SGDLS, CDR2 YYNGEE. The DNA of the CDR3 is TGTGCCAGCAGCGTTTCAGGGAACTATGGCTACACCTTC. Translated: CASSVSGNYGYTF.